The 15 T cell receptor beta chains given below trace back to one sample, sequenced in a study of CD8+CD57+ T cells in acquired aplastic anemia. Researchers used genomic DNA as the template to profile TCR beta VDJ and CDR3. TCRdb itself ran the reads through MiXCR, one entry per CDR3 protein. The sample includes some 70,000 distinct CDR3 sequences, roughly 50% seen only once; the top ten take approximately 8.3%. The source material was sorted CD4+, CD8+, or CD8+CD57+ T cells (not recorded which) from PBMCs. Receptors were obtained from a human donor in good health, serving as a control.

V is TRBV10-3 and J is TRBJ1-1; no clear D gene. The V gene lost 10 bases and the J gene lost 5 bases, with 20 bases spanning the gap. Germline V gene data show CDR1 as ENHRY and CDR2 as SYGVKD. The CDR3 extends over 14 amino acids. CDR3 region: CATRREGSLTEAFF. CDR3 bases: TGTGCCACCCGAAGGGAGGGCTCATTGACTGAAGCTTTCTTT.

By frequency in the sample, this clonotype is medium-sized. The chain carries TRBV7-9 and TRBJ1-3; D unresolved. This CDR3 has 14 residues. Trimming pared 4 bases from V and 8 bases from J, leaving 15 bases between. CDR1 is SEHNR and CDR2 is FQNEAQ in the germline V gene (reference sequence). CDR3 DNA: TGTGCCAGCAGCTCCCGCGCTGGGGTTGACACCATATATTTT. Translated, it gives CASSSRAGVDTIYF.

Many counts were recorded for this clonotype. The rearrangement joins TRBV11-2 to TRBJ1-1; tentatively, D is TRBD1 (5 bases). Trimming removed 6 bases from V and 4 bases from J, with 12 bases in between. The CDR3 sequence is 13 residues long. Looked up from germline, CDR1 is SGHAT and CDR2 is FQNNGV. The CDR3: CASRLHRTTEAFF. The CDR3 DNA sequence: TGTGCCAGCAGATTACACAGGACCACTGAAGCTTTCTTT.

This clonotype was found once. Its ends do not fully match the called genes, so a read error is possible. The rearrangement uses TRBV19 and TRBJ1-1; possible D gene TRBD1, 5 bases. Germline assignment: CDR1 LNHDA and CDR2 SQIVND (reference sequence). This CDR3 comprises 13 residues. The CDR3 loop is CAGRKQDCNEAFF. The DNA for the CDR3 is TGTGCCGGTAGGAAACAGGACTGTAATGAAGCTTTCTTT. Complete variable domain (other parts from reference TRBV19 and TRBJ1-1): DGGITQSPKYLFRKEGQNVTLSCEQNLNHDAMYWYRQDPGQGLRLIYYSQIVNDFQKGDIAEGYSVSREKKESFPLTVTSAQKNPTAFYLCAGRKQDCNEAFFGQGTRLTVV.

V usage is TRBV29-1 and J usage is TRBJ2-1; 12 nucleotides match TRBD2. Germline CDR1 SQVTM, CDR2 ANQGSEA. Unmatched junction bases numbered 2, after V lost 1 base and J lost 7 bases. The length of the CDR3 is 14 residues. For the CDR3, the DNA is TGCAGCGTTGAAGGACTAGCGGGGGTAAATGAGCAGTTCTTC. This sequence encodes CSVEGLAGVNEQFF.

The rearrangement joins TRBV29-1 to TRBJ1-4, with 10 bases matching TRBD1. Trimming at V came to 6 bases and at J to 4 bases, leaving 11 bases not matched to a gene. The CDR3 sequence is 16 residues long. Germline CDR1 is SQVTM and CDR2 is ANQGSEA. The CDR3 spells CSVGQGPTLDNEKLFF. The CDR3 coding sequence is TGCAGCGTGGGACAGGGGCCGACTCTTGATAATGAAAAACTGTTTTTT.

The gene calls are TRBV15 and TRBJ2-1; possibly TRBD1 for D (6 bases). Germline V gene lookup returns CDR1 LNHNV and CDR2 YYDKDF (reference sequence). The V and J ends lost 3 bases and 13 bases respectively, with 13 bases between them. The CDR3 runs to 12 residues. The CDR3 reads CATSRETGSQFF. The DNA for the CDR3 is TGTGCCACCAGCAGGGAGACAGGATCTCAGTTCTTC.

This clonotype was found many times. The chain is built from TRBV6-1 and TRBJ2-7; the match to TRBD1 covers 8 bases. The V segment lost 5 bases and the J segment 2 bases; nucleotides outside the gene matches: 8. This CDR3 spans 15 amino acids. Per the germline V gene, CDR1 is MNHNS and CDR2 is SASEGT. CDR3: CASSPRQGLAYEQYF. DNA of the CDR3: TGTGCCAGCAGTCCAAGACAGGGGCTGGCCTACGAGCAGTACTTC.

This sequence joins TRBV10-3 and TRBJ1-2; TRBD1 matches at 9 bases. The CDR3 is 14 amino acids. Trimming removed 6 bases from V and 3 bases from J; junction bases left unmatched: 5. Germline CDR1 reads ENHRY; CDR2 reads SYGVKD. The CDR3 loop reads CAIRGTGRDYGYTF. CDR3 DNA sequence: TGTGCCATCAGGGGGACAGGGCGGGACTATGGCTACACCTTC.

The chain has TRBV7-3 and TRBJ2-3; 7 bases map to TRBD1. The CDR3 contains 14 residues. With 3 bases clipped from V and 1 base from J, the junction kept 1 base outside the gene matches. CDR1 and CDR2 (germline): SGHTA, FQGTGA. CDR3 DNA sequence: TGTGCCAGCAGCTTTGGACAGGGCACAGATACGCAGTATTTT. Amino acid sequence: CASSFGQGTDTQYF.

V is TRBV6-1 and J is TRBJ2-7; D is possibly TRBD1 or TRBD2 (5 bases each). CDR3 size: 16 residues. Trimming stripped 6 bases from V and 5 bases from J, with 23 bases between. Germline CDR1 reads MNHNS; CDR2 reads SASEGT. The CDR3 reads CASRPFRDDARNEQYF. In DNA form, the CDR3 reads TGTGCCAGCAGACCTTTCCGGGACGACGCCCGAAACGAGCAGTACTTC.

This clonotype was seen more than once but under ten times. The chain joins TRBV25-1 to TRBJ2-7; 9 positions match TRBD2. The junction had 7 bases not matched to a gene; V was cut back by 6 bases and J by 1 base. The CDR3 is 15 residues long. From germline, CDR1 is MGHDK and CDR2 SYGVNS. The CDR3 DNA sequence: TGTGCCAGCAGCAAGACTAGCGGAACATCCTACGAGCAGTACTTC. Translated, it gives CASSKTSGTSYEQYF.

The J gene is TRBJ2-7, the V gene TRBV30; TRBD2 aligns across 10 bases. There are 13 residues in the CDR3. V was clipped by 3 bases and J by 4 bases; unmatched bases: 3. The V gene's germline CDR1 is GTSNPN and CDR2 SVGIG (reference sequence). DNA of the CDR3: TGTGCCTGGAGCTCTAGCGGGGGTTACGAGCAGTACTTC. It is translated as CAWSSSGGYEQYF.

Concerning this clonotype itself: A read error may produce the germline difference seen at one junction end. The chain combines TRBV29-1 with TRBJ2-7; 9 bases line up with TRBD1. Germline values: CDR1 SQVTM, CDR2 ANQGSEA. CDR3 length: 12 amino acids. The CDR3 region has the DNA TGCAGTGTTGGGACAGGGCGCTACGAGCAGTACTTC. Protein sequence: CSVGTGRYEQYF.

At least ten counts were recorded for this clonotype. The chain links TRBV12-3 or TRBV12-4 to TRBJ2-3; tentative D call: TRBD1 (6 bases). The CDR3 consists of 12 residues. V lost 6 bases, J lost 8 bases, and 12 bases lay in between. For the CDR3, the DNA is TGTGCCAGCAGACTCGCCAGGGGTACGCAGTATTTT. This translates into CASRLARGTQYF.